The entry below gives a single TCR beta chain sequence along with its context. The target of this receptor is not known. The record has no base qualities; no much larger clone is one base away. The sample originates from a study of beta chain features in type 1 diabetes (dated by TCRdb to 2016 to 2018). About the full investigation: Patients and healthy donors did not differ in mean age, gender distribution, total cell number or subset yield. A total of roughly 98,000,000 sorted cells were examined across all samples, and a strong correlation was observed between cell number per subset and RNA yield. The study compared the TCRB repertoires of sorted circulating CD4+ T cell subsets in recently diagnosed type 1 diabetes patients with those in matched healthy donors. Regulatory and stem cell-like memory subsets were obtained from only 8 patients and roughly eight healthy donors, while naive and central memory subsets were obtained from all 28 donors. General findings and caveats noted by the study authors: PCR may preferentially amplify shorter templates, but because patient and control samples were amplified and corrected together, any resulting skew would affect both groups equally. Because cDNA was sequenced instead of genomic DNA, activated cells with high expression could be over-represented, although the groups did not differ in activation or CD3 levels. A moderate but significant shortening of TCRB CDR3 length was observed in type 1 diabetes patients in all four CD4+ subsets. Because the HLA sub-analyses included only small numbers of individuals, any influence of HLA type on TCRB rearrangement was left unresolved. Patients with type 1 diabetes made fewer insertions and deleted more nucleotides at VDJ recombination sites, implying thymic rearrangement abnormalities. The naive, central memory and regulatory TCRB repertoires appeared to resemble one another more closely among patients than among healthy donors.

The entire isolated RNA was reverse transcribed using the High Capacity cDNA Reverse Transcription Kit, and thus expressed TCRB transcripts were sequenced. Deep immunoSEQ sequencing was performed on naive, central memory and regulatory T cell samples, with an average of around 3.4 million total reads per sample. Sorted cells were lysed in RLT buffer, and RNA was extracted using DNase-treated RNeasy Micro or Mini kits according to cell number. Each cell subset was processed on its own to prevent cross-contamination, while patient and healthy donor samples were processed together. Using the immunoSEQ multiplex PCR, TCRB sequences were amplified from cDNA into 87-bp fragments spanning the CDR3 region. Amplicons were sequenced on the Illumina HiSeq platform. On the authors' methods: Synthetic template baselines were used to correct PCR bias computationally, reads within Hamming distance 2 were collapsed, and singletons that could not be merged were discarded. Reads were aligned against IMGT to assign V, D and J genes, CDR3 length and insertions or deletions at six rearrangement sites. Within each subset, clonotype counts were normalized to the number of sorted cells before true diversity and Gini coefficients were calculated with the tcR R package. Repertoire sharing was quantified using the overlap coefficient calculated on TCRB nucleotide sequences. As stored in TCRdb, this immuneACCESS dataset retains in-frame rearrangements with V and J assigned. A fraction of the clones does not appear; measured against another copy, unresolved V genes explain less than half of the discrepancy, and the remainder lacks a known reason. The DNA was the basis for D and trimming; V, J and clone size are from that table. For this sample there are about 220,000 clones; 9.5% to 13% appear just once. 1% to 1.5% of the sample is held by the ten biggest clonotypes.

From each donor, a single peripheral blood sample of around 120 mL on average was drawn into heparinised tubes. Using a panel that included CD45RO, CCR7, CD25, CD127, CD95 and CD27, naive, central memory, regulatory and stem cell-like memory CD4+ T cells were sorted on a BD FACSAria II. A purity above 95% was achieved for all sorted populations. PBMCs were isolated immediately by Lymphoprep density gradient centrifugation and stained directly without culture. To minimize batch effects, samples were stained and sorted in pairs, one healthy donor with one patient per experiment. In the germline V gene (reference sequence), CDR1 corresponds to GTSNPN and CDR2 to SVGIG. Counted from cysteine to phenylalanine, this CDR3 has 14 amino acids. Only the CDR3 portion is preserved as DNA: 42 bases, with reading frame beginning at the first base. At the junction V is shortened by 0 bases and J by 2 bases, with 8 bases in between.

In this chain, TRBV30 is recombined with TRBJ1-5; the D gene lacks a confident call. This TCR derives from a man younger than 30 in good health. Sequencing input: central memory CD4+ T cells from blood. The CDR3 is CAWSVGSGNQPQHF. The nucleotide sequence is TGTGCCTGGAGTGTAGGTAGTGGCAATCAGCCCCAGCATTTT. Full variable domain (CDR3 extended with the reference TRBV30 and TRBJ1-5 proteins): SQTIHQWPATLVQPVGSPLSLECTVEGTSNPNLYWYRQAAGRGLQLLFYSVGIGQISSEVPQNLSASRPQDRQFILSSKKLLLSDSGFYLCAWSVGSGNQPQHFGDGTRLSIL.